This T cell receptor (beta chain) was recovered during a study of blood T cell repertoires in COVID-19. Study at large: PBMCs, B-cell-depleted T cells, or T cells provided the cDNA or gDNA that made up the material.

Per germline, CDR1 MNHEY and CDR2 SVGAGI. Germline trimming cut 5 bases from V and 5 bases from J; bases unmatched to any gene: 9. This CDR3 is built from 15 residues. The authors' processing: Using reference gene primer amplification, nucleated cell counts were estimated. The method was immunoSEQ multiplex PCR; TCRdb's version includes in-frame clones alone and lacks a portion of them. The D gene and trimming were derived from the DNA, and the V and J assignments and clone size from that table. The sample consists of roughly 230,000 clones, about 88% of them appearing once. The rearrangement links TRBV6-5 to TRBJ2-3; 8 bases fit TRBD2. This receptor was obtained from a woman between 40 and 55 years old who had recovered from COVID-19. Sequencing was performed on peripheral blood. The CDR3 here is CASSKPGGLGDTQYF. The CDR3 coding sequence is TGTGCCAGCAGTAAACCGGGGGGGCTGGGAGATACGCAGTATTTT.